These 7 T cell receptor beta chains were all obtained from the same sample, sequenced in a study of cytomegalovirus exposure and HLA in healthy donors. The PCR had 60 Vbeta and 13 Jbeta primers. Some clones are missing from TCRdb's copy, which holds only in-frame ones; the method was immunoSEQ multiplex PCR. The sample shows over 100,000 clones, 74% of them seen only once. The sequencing sample was made of PBMCs. Receptors were obtained from a human donor in good health.

This clone was observed a handful of times. The V gene is TRBV9, the J gene TRBJ2-7, with 7 bases lining up with TRBD2. The CDR3 contains 15 residues. Germline CDR1 is SGDLS and CDR2 is YYNGEE. Unmatched junction bases numbered 11, after V lost 6 bases and J lost 2 bases. Written as DNA, the CDR3 is TGTGCCAGCATCTTAAAGAGCGGGGCGGCCTACGAGCAGTACTTC. This translates into CASILKSGAAYEQYF.

The V call is TRBV7-7, the J call TRBJ2-7; tentatively, D is TRBD1 (6 bases). The CDR3 covers 13 residues. V lost 5 bases to trimming and J lost 6 bases, with 14 bases between them. Germline V CDR1 and CDR2: SSHAT, FNYEAQ (reference sequence). The CDR3 DNA reads as TGTGCCAGCAGCGCCCTCAGGGGTGCCGAGCAGTACTTC. Translating gives CASSALRGAEQYF.

The chain has TRBV28 and TRBJ1-2; weak D call: TRBD1 (5 bases). This CDR3 contains 12 residues. V lost 10 bases to trimming and J lost 7 bases, with 16 bases between them. Per germline, CDR1 MDHEN and CDR2 SYDVKM. The CDR3 region is CAILPGRGGYTF. The DNA of the CDR3 is TGTGCCATCCTTCCGGGGCGGGGTGGCTACACCTTC.

The chain recombines TRBV7-2 with TRBJ2-7; D ambiguous. Germline V CDR1 and CDR2: SGHTA, FQGNSA. V was clipped by 1 base and J by 3 bases, with 7 bases between them. There are 13 residues in the CDR3. The chain's CDR3 is CASSLDRNYEQYF. As DNA, the CDR3 is TGTGCCAGCAGCTTAGACAGAAACTACGAGCAGTACTTC.

The chain carries TRBV28 and TRBJ1-2; possibly TRBD1 for D (5 bases). There are 14 residues in the CDR3. The germline gives CDR1 MDHEN, CDR2 SYDVKM. V gave up 8 bases and J gave up 2 bases, with 15 bases separating them. CDR3 sequence reads: CASGMTEPNYGYTF. The CDR3, as DNA: TGTGCCAGCGGCATGACAGAGCCCAACTATGGCTACACCTTC.

CDR3: CASSRGAGGTEAFF. The CDR3 DNA is TGTGCCAGCTCACGTGGGGCTGGAGGGACTGAAGCTTTCTTT. The chain couples TRBV18 to TRBJ1-1; the D gene is possibly TRBD1 (5 bases). Deletions cut 4 bases from V and 5 bases from J, with 14 bases between. The CDR3 spans 14 residues. The germline CDR1 and CDR2 sequences are KGHSH and LQKENI.

This chain links TRBV7-9 with TRBJ1-6; TRBD1 is a possible D gene (5 bases). This CDR3 is built from 12 residues. Germline V gene lookup returns CDR1 SEHNR and CDR2 FQNEAQ (reference sequence). Trimming left V 6 bases short and J 9 bases short, with 9 bases between. The CDR3 nucleotides read TGTGCCAGCAGTTCCGACAGTTCACCCCTCCACTTT. Its protein is CASSSDSSPLHF.